This TCR beta chain is drawn from a study of early T cells in non-severe SARS-CoV-2 infection. For the study at large: Bulk RNA taken from unsorted whole blood was sequenced, leaving chains unpaired.

The library protocol tagged individual cDNA molecules with unique molecular identifiers. TCRdb processed the 5' RACE reads anew with MiXCR; each CDR3 protein has one entry. The table has 45,000 to 65,000 distinct CDR3 sequences, over 8% seen once. General study points: Sequences matched to VDJdb favored anti-spike CD8 responses, while private and CD4 specificities were missed.

This clonotype was seen many times. Its antigen is still unknown. The sample consisted of whole blood. The TCR sequence derives from an adult who was a healthcare worker with PCR-confirmed SARS-CoV-2 infection or an uninfected control (not recorded which).

The CDR3 DNA follows: TGTGCCAGCAGCTTAGGACACCAAGAGACCCAGTACTTC. Translating gives CASSLGHQETQYF. This rearrangement joins TRBV11-2 to TRBJ2-5, with D hard to call. CDR3 length equals 13 residues. The V gene lost 1 base and the J gene lost 0 bases, with 3 bases spanning the gap. CDR1 and CDR2 from the germline V gene are SGHAT and FQNNGV.